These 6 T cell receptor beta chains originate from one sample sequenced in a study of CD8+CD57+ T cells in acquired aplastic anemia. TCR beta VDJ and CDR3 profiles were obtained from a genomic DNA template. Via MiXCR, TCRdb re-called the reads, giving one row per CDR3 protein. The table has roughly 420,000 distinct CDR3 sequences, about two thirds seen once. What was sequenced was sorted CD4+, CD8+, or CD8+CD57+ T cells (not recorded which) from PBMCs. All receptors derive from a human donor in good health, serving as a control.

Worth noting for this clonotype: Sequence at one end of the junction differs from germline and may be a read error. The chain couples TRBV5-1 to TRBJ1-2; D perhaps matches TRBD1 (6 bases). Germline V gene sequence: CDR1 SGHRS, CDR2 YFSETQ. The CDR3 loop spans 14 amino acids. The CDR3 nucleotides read TGTGCCAGCAGCCAAGGGGGTCGCGGCTATGGCTACACCTTC. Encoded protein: CASSQGGRGYGYTF.

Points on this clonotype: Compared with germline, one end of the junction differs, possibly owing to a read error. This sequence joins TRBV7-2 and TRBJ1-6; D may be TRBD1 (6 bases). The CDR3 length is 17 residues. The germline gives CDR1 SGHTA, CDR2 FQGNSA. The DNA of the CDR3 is TGTGCCTGCAGCTTAGCGAACAGGGTTAGCGATAATTCACCCCTCCACTTT. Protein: CACSLANRVSDNSPLHF.

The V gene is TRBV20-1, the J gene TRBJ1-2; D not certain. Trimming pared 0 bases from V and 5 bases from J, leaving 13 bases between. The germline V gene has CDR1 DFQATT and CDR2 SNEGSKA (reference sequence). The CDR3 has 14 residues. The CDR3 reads CSAREVSGSYGYTF. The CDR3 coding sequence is TGCAGTGCTAGAGAGGTATCGGGTAGTTATGGCTACACCTTC.

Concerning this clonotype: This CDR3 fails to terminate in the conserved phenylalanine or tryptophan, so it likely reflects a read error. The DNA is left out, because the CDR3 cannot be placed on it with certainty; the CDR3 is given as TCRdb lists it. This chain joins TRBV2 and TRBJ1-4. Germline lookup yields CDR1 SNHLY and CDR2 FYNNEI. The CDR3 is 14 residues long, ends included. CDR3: CASSGVGAEENVLS.

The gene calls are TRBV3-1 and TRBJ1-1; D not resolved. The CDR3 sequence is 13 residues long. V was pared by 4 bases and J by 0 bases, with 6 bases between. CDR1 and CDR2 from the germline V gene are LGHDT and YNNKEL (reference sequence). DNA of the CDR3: TGTGCCAGCAGCCGGGTAGTGAACACTGAAGCTTTCTTT. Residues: CASSRVVNTEAFF. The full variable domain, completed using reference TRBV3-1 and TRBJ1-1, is DTAVSQTPKYLVTQMGNDKSIKCEQNLGHDTMYWYKQDSKKFLKIMFSYNNKELIINETVPNRFSPKSPDKAHLNLHINSLELGDSAVYFCASSRVVNTEAFFGQGTRLTVV.

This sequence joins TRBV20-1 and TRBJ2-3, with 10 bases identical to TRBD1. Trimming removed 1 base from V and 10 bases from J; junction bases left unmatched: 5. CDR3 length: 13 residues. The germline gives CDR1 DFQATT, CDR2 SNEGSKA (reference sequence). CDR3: CSARVTGTGAQYF. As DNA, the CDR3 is TGCAGTGCTAGAGTTACCGGGACAGGGGCGCAGTATTTT.